The 20 T cell receptor beta chains presented below share a single source sample, sequenced in a study of blood T cells in healthy people across ages. For the second PCR, which ran for roughly 7 to 11 cycles, a sample-barcoded 5' primer and a J-beta primer mix were used. Each CDR3 protein is one row after TCRdb ran MiXCR on the 5' RACE reads. The sample consists of 1.5 million to 2 million distinct CDR3 sequences, 28% of them appearing once. The sequencing sample was made of blood. The receptors here all came from a woman younger than 45 in good health.

This clonotype was seen a few times. The J gene is TRBJ1-2, the V gene TRBV21-1. TRBV21-1 is assigned pseudogene status. The CDR3 is 14 amino acids. This chain's CDR3 is CASTGGLTNYGYTF. CDR3 DNA sequence: TGTGCCAGCACGGGGGGGCTTACTAACTATGGCTACACCTTC.

This clonotype was picked up many times. The rearrangement uses TRBV7-2 and TRBJ2-5; D is possibly TRBD1 (6 bases). Per germline, CDR1 SGHTA and CDR2 FQGNSA. Trimming pared 2 bases from V and 3 bases from J, leaving 10 bases between. The CDR3 has 14 amino acids. The DNA of the CDR3 is TGTGCCAGCAGCTTAATAGGGGGAGAAGAGACCCAGTACTTC. It encodes CASSLIGGEETQYF.

This clonotype was counted at least ten times. J is TRBJ1-2 and V is TRBV5-1, with TRBD1 matching over 10 bases. Per germline, CDR1 SGHRS and CDR2 YFSETQ. J gave up 8 bases and V 0 bases, and 7 bases lay outside the gene matches. The CDR3 spans 15 residues. CDR3 DNA sequence: TGCGCCAGCAGCTTGGAGGGGACAGGGGCTCGAGGCTACACCTTC. It translates to CASSLEGTGARGYTF.

The V call is TRBV7-9, the J call TRBJ1-6, with a weak D call TRBD1 (5 bases). Trimming pared 2 bases from V and 2 bases from J, leaving 10 bases between. CDR1 and CDR2 (germline): SEHNR, FQNEAQ (reference sequence). CDR3 length: 16 residues. Here the CDR3 reads CASSLFGGTYNSPLHF. The CDR3 coding sequence is TGTGCCAGCAGCTTATTCGGGGGAACCTATAATTCACCCCTCCACTTT. Variable domain in full (rest from reference TRBV7-9 and TRBJ1-6): DTGVSQNPRHKITKRGQNVTFRCDPISEHNRLYWYRQTLGQGPEFLTYFQNEAQLEKSRLLSDRFSAERPKGSFSTLEIQRTEQGDSAMYLCASSLFGGTYNSPLHFGNGTRLTVT.

J is TRBJ1-2 and V is TRBV30; possibly TRBD1 for D (5 bases). This CDR3 has 15 amino acids. Trimming stripped 5 bases from V and 3 bases from J, with 19 bases between. Germline-derived CDR1 and CDR2 are GTSNPN and SVGIG (reference sequence). This CDR3 is CAWGTTNRQHYGYTF. Written as DNA, the CDR3 is TGTGCCTGGGGTACTACCAATAGACAGCACTATGGCTACACCTTC.

This sequence joins TRBV15 and TRBJ2-3, with D maybe TRBD2 (7 bases). The CDR3 length is 16 residues. Per germline, CDR1 LNHNV and CDR2 YYDKDF (reference sequence). The V end lost 5 bases, the J end lost 3 bases, and 18 bases lay between the germline ends. CDR3 DNA sequence: TGTGCCACCAGCCCTAGACCGGGGAGGGGGACAGATACGCAGTATTTT. Its protein is CATSPRPGRGTDTQYF.

A word on this clonotype: A much bigger clone sits one base away, suggesting this may be a read error. CDR3 loop: CTSSQDLTGVAKNIQYF. The DNA for the CDR3 is TGTACCAGCAGCCAAGATTTGACTGGAGTAGCCAAAAACATTCAGTACTTC. The chain employs TRBV3-1 and TRBJ2-4; D is uncertain. CDR1 and CDR2 (germline): LGHDT, YNNKEL (reference sequence). This CDR3 spans 17 amino acids.

This clonotype was seen a handful of times. The V and J genes are TRBV7-6 and TRBJ2-7; possibly TRBD1 for D (6 bases). Germline CDR1 reads SGHVS; CDR2 reads FNYEAQ. This CDR3 has 14 residues. The V gene lost 4 bases and the J gene lost 3 bases, with 13 bases spanning the gap. The CDR3 spells CASSSMRGSYEQYF. The CDR3 DNA is TGTGCCAGCAGCTCCATGAGGGGGAGCTACGAGCAGTACTTC. Filled out from reference TRBV7-6 and TRBJ2-7, the complete variable domain reads GAGVSQSPRYKVTKRGQDVALRCDPISGHVSLYWYRQALGQGPEFLTYFNYEAQQDKSGLPNDRFSAERPEGSISTLTIQRTEQRDSAMYRCASSSMRGSYEQYFGPGTRLTVT.

This clonotype was seen more than once but under ten times. The germline gene is not matched at one end of the junction; a read error may be the cause. This chain links TRBV3-1 with TRBJ2-5; D not certain. The DNA end is more similar to TRBJ2-7, so the J call may be wrong. CDR1 is LGHDT, CDR2 YNNKEL, per germline (reference sequence). The CDR3 runs 14 residues. The CDR3: CVSSEYGRSYEQYF. The CDR3 nucleotides read TGTGTCAGCAGCGAGTACGGCAGATCCTACGAGCAGTACTTC.

This clonotype was detected only a few times. The rearrangement joins TRBV5-5 to TRBJ2-3; the D gene is possibly TRBD2 (5 bases). V gave up 0 bases and J gave up 4 bases, with 9 bases separating them. Germline V gives CDR1 SGHKS, CDR2 YYEKEE (reference sequence). This CDR3 comprises 14 residues. The CDR3: CASSLDSRADTQYF. The CDR3 coding sequence is TGTGCCAGCAGCTTGGACTCGAGGGCAGATACGCAGTATTTT. Full variable domain (missing parts from reference TRBV5-5 and TRBJ2-3): DAGVTQSPTHLIKTRGQQVTLRCSPISGHKSVSWYQQVLGQGPQFIFQYYEKEERGRGNFPDRFSARQFPNYSSELNVNALLLGDSALYLCASSLDSRADTQYFGPGTRLTVL.

This rearrangement joins TRBV7-2 to TRBJ2-5; maybe TRBD2 (5 bases). CDR3 length: 16 amino acids. Germline CDR1 is SGHTA and CDR2 is FQGNSA. Trimming stripped 6 bases from V and 4 bases from J, with 21 bases between. Here the CDR3 DNA reads TGTGCCAGCAGTTCCTGGAACCGGATAGGAGGAGAGACCCAGTACTTC. Protein sequence: CASSSWNRIGGETQYF.

This clonotype appeared once. This chain joins TRBV29-1 and TRBJ1-1; D is unresolved. Germline V gene data show CDR1 as SQVTM and CDR2 as ANQGSEA. This CDR3 has 13 residues. Deletions cut 7 bases from V and 1 base from J, with 13 bases between. CDR3 DNA: TGCAGCGCTGGGGTCAGCAGGAACACTGAAGCTTTCTTT. As protein: CSAGVSRNTEAFF.

This clonotype was seen only a few times. The CDR3 coding sequence is TGTGCCAGCAGCTTCATACAGGGGAGGACCGGGGAGCTGTTTTTT. Its protein is CASSFIQGRTGELFF. This rearrangement joins TRBV7-2 to TRBJ2-2, with D possibly being TRBD1 (7 bases). The CDR3 has 15 residues. Trimming left V 3 bases short and J 5 bases short, with 13 bases between. Germline CDR1 and CDR2: SGHTA and FQGNSA.

For this clonotype: A much larger clonotype is one base distant, so this may be a read error. The chain joins TRBV20-1 to TRBJ2-7, with TRBD2 as a possible D gene (5 bases). Germline CDR1 and CDR2: DFQATT and SNEGSKA (reference sequence). V was cut by 6 bases and J by 0 bases, with 12 bases left in between. The CDR3 consists of 13 residues. The chain's CDR3 is CSAPQTNSYEQYF. CDR3 sequence (DNA): TGCAGTGCACCCCAGACTAACTCCTACGAGCAGTACTTC.

Details on this clonotype: A read error may account for a junction end that differs from germline. The chain joins TRBV6-6 to TRBJ2-1; the match to TRBD2 covers 15 bases. The germline CDR1 and CDR2 sequences are MNHNY and SVGAGI (reference sequence). This CDR3 has 17 residues. The CDR3 protein is CASSWTSGGASHNEQFF. The CDR3 DNA reads as TGTGCCAGCAGTTGGACTAGCGGGGGGGCCTCCCACAATGAGCAGTTCTTC.

This chain links TRBV7-2 with TRBJ2-7; TRBD2 matches 12 bases. The CDR3 is 17 amino acids. Trimming cost V 4 bases and J 0 bases; bases outside gene matches: 7. Germline assignment: CDR1 SGHTA and CDR2 FQGNSA. The CDR3: CASSSPTSGGISYEQYF. CDR3 nucleotide sequence: TGTGCCAGCAGCTCGCCGACTAGCGGGGGAATCTCCTACGAGCAGTACTTC.

This clonotype was found a few times. The chain couples TRBV18 to TRBJ2-7; 12 nucleotides agree with TRBD1. The germline CDR1 and CDR2 sequences are KGHSH and LQKENI. V trimming: 3 bases; J trimming: 4 bases; junction bases outside the gene matches: 13. The CDR3 length is 18 residues. Written as DNA, the CDR3 is TGTGCCAGCTCACCCTCTAGGGGACAGGGGGCTTTTCGGTACGAGCAGTACTTC. Translating gives CASSPSRGQGAFRYEQYF.

This clonotype was counted only a few times. The rearrangement uses TRBV12-3 or TRBV12-4 and TRBJ1-1, with 7 nucleotides matching TRBD1. The CDR3 length is 15 residues. V gave up 5 bases and J gave up 3 bases; unmatched junction bases: 9. The CDR3 sequence: CASSGRQGWDTEAFF. The CDR3 bases are TGTGCCAGCAGTGGGCGACAGGGCTGGGACACTGAAGCTTTCTTT.

V is TRBV5-1 and J is TRBJ2-4, with D perhaps being TRBD1 or TRBD2 (6 bases each). The CDR3 is 13 amino acids. V lost 0 bases to trimming and J lost 8 bases, with 9 bases between them. The germline V gene encodes CDR1 SGHRS and CDR2 YFSETQ. The CDR3 DNA follows: TGCGCCAGCAGCTTGGCGGGGGCGGACATTCAGTACTTC. It yields the protein CASSLAGADIQYF.

The gene calls are TRBV5-1 and TRBJ2-5, with D unresolved. V dropped 4 bases and J dropped 2 bases, with 12 bases sitting between them. CDR1 is SGHRS and CDR2 is YFSETQ in the germline V gene. The CDR3 length is 14 residues. CDR3 sequence: CASSPVTLQETQYF. The CDR3 region has the DNA TGCGCCAGCAGCCCGGTCACCCTGCAAGAGACCCAGTACTTC.